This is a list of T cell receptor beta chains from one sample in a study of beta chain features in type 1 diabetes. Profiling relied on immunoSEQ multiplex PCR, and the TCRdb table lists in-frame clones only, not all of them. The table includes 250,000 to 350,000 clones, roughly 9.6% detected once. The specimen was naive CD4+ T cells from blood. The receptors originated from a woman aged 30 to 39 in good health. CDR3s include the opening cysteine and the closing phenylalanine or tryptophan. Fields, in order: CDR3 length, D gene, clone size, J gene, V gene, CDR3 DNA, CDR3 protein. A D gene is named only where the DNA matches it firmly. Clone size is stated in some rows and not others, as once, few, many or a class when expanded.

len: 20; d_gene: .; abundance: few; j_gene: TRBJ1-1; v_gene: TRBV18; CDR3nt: TGTGCCAGCTCACCATTTTCCGACAGGCGAACGTCCTCCATGAACACTGAAGCTTTCTTT; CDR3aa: CASSPFSDRRTSSMNTEAFF
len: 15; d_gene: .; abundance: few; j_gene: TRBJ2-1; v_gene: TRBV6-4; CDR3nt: TGTGCCAGCAGCACAGGACACTCTGACTTTGATGAGCAGTTCTTC; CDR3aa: CASSTGHSDFDEQFF
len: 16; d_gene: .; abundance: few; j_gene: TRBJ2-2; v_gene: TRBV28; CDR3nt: TGTGCCAGCAGTGGCGGGGGGACAGGGTATTTCGGGGAGCTGTTTTTT; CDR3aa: CASSGGGTGYFGELFF
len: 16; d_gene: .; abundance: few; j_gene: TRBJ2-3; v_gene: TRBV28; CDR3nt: TGTGCCAGCAGTTTCTTAGCCGGCGCTAGCACAGATACGCAGTATTTT; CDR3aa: CASSFLAGASTDTQYF
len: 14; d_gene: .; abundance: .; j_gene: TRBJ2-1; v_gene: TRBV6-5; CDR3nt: TGTGCCACCTCCGGGACTCTAAGTCGCAATGAGCAGTTCTTC; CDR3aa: CATSGTLSRNEQFF
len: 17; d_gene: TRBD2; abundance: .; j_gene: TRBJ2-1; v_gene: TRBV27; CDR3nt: TGTGCCAGCAGTTCCGCCCCGACTAGCGGACTCTACAATGAGCAGTTCTTC; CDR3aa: CASSSAPTSGLYNEQFF
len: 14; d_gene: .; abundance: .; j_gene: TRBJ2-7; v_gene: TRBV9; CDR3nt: TGTGCCAGCAGCGTAGCGCTTCAGAACTACGAGCAGTACTTC; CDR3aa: CASSVALQNYEQYF
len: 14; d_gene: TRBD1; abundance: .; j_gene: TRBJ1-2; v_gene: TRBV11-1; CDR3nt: TGTGCCAGCAGCTTGGCGGGACAGACCTATGGCTACACCTTC; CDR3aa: CASSLAGQTYGYTF
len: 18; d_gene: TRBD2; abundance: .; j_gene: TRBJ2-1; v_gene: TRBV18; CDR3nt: TGTGCCAGCTCAAGACCGGGACTAGCGGGAGTGGGATACAATGAGCAGTTCTTC; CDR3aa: CASSRPGLAGVGYNEQFF
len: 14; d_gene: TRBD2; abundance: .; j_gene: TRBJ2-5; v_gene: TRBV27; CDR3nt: TGTGCCAGCAGTTTCTCGGGGGGTAAAGAGACCCAGTACTTC; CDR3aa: CASSFSGGKETQYF
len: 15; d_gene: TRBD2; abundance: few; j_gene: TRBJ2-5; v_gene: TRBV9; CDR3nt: TGTGCCAGCAGTCAAGTAGCGGGAGGGAAAGAGACCCAGTACTTC; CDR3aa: CASSQVAGGKETQYF
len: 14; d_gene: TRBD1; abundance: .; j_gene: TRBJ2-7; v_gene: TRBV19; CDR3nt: TGTGCCAGTAGAACAACAGGGGCCTCCTACGAGCAGTACTTC; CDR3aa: CASRTTGASYEQYF
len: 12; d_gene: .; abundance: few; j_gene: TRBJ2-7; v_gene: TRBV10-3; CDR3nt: TGTGCCATCAGCCGGGGTTCCTACGAGCAGTACTTC; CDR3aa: CAISRGSYEQYF
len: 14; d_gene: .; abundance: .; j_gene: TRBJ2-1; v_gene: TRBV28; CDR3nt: TGTGCCAGCAGTTTAAGTGGGGGCTGGAATGAGCAGTTCTTC; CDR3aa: CASSLSGGWNEQFF
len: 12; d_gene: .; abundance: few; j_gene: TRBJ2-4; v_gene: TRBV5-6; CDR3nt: TGTGCCAGCACCTTGACGGGACTCACCTTGTACTTC; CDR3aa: CASTLTGLTLYF
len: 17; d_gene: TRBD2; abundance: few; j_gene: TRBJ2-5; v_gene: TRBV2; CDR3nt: TGTGCCAGCAGTGACCTACTAGCGGGAGGGCCGTCTAAGACCCAGTACTTC; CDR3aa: CASSDLLAGGPSKTQYF
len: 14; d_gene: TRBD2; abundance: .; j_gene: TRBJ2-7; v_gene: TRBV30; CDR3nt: TGTGCCTGGGCGGAGATGGGGCACGGGGGGAAGCAGTACTTC; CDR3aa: CAWAEMGHGGKQYF
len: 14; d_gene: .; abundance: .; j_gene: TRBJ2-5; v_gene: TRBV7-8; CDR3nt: TGTGCCAGCAGCTTTGTTTCCGGGGTTGAGACCCAGTACTTC; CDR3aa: CASSFVSGVETQYF
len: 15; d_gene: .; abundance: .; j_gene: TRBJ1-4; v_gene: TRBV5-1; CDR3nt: TGCGCCAGCAGCTTGGCTGAGGGTATTGGGGAAAAACTGTTTTTT; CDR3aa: CASSLAEGIGEKLFF
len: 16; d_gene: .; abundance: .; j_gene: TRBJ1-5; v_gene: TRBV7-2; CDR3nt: TGTGCCAGCAGCTTAGCGTCGGCAGGAAATAATCAGCCCCAGCATTTT; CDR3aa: CASSLASAGNNQPQHF
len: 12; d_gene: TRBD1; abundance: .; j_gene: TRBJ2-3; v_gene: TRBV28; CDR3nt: TGTGCCAGCAAAGGGACAGCAGATACGCAGTATTTT; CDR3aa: CASKGTADTQYF
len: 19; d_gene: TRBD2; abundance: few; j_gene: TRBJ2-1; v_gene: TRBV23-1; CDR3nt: TGCGCCAGCAGTCAGTCAAAGGGGCGGGAGGGAAACCCTACAAGTGAGCAGTTCTTC; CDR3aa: CASSQSKGREGNPTSEQFF
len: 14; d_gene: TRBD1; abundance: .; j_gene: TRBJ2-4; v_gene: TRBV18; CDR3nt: TGTGCCAGCTCACCACCGGGACAGGACACTATTCAGTACTTC; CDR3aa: CASSPPGQDTIQYF